This T cell receptor (beta chain) stems from a study of blood T cell repertoires in COVID-19. The trim removed 4 bases at V and 8 bases at J, leaving 4 bases unmatched. Germline V gene sequence: CDR1 MDHEN, CDR2 SYDVKM. There are 13 residues in the CDR3. Study processing details: Reference gene primers were amplified, and this amplification served to estimate nucleated cell counts. The repertoire was sequenced with immunoSEQ multiplex PCR; TCRdb's copy has only in-frame clones and lacks some. From that table come the V and J calls and clone size; the DNA was used to work out D and trimming. The repertoire consists of 250,000 or so clones, with 86% occurring once and the leading ten covering roughly 1.7%. Donors of Cohort 3 who recovered were those that had two negative PCRs, clearance, or symptom resolution.

The sequencing input was PBMCs or T cells enriched from blood (not recorded which). The chain combines TRBV28 with TRBJ1-2; TRBD1 aligns across 10 bases. The receptor's source is a man aged 40-49 years who had recovered from COVID-19. The CDR3 sequence: CASSSRDRGGYTF. The DNA for the CDR3 is TGTGCCAGCAGTTCCCGGGACAGGGGCGGCTACACCTTC.